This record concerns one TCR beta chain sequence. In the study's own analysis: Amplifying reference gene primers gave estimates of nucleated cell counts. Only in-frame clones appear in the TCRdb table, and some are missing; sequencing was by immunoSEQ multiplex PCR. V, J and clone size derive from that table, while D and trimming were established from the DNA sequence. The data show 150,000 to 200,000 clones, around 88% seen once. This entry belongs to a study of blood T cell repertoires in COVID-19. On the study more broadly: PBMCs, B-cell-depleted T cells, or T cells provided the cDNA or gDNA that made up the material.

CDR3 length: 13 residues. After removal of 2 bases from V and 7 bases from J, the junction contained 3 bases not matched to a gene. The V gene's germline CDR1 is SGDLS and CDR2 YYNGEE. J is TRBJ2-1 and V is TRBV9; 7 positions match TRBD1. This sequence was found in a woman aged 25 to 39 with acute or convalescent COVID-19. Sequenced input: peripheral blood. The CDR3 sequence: CASSVYRGNEQFF. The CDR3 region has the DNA TGTGCCAGCAGCGTGTACAGGGGTAATGAGCAGTTCTTC.